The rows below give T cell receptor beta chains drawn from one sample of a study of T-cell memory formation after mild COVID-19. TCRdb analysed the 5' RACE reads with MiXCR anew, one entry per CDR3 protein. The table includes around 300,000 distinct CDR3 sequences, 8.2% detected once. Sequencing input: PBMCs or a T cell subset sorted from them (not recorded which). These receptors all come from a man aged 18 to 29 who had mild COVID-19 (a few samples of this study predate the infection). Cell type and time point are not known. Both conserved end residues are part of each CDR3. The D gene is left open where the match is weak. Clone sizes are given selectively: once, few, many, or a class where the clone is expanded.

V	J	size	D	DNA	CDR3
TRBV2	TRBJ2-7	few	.	TGTGCCACCAAGTTTCGGGGATCCGACGAGCAGTACTTC	CATKFRGSDEQYF
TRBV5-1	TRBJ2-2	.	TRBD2	TGCGCCAGCAGCCTCGGGACTAGCGGGGCCGGGGAGCTGTTTTTT	CASSLGTSGAGELFF
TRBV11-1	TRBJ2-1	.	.	TGTGCCAGCAGCTACACGGGACCCCCGAGCTCCTACAATGAGCAGTTCTTC	CASSYTGPPSSYNEQFF
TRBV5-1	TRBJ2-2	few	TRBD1	TGCGCCAGCAGCTTGTTGGCAGGGGGCGTTTGGGAGCTGTTTTTT	CASSLLAGGVWELFF
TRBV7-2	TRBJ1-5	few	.	TGTGCCAGCAGCTCGATGGATCAGCCCCAGCATTTT	CASSSMDQPQHF
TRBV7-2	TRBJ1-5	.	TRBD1	TGTGCCAGCAGCAGAACAGGGGGGGCAAGCAATCAGCCCCAGCATTTT	CASSRTGGASNQPQHF
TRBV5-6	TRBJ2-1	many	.	TGTGCCAGCAGTAAGGGGGGCCCCTACAATGAGCAGTTCTTC	CASSKGGPYNEQFF
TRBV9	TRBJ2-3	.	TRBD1	TGTGCCAGCAGCGCCAGGACAGGGGGAATAGATACGCAGTATTTT	CASSARTGGIDTQYF
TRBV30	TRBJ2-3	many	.	TGTGCCTGGTCGGAAGGATCAGATACGCAGTATTTT	CAWSEGSDTQYF
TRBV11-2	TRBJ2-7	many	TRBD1	TGTGCCAGCAGCTTGCGGCACGGACAGGGGGGCGCCTACGAGCAGTACTTC	CASSLRHGQGGAYEQYF
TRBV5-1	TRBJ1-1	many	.	TGCGCCAGCAGCTTCCAGATGAACACTGAAGCTTTCTTT	CASSFQMNTEAFF